One sample yielded the 17 T cell receptor beta chains listed below, sequenced in a study of blood T cell repertoires in COVID-19. The table came from immunoSEQ multiplex PCR; TCRdb's copy has only in-frame clones and leaves some out. The table shows 300,000 to 400,000 clones, with 90% occurring only once. Sample: PBMCs or T cells enriched from blood (not recorded which). The source of these receptors is a man between 60 and 75 years old who had recovered from COVID-19.

This clone was recorded once. The chain couples TRBV7-8 to TRBJ2-2; 7 bases match TRBD2. V gave up 4 bases and J gave up 6 bases; unmatched junction bases: 2. The CDR3 runs 13 residues. CDR1 SGHVS and CDR2 FQNEAQ come from the germline V gene. CDR3 DNA: TGTGCCAGCAGCTCCGGACTAGCCGGGGAGCTGTTTTTT. Its protein product is CASSSGLAGELFF.

This chain joins TRBV6-1 and TRBJ1-2; D is unresolved. This CDR3 has 13 residues. Germline loops: CDR1 MNHNS, CDR2 SASEGT. V lost 3 bases to trimming and J lost 4 bases, with 9 bases between them. CDR3 bases: TGTGCCAGCAGTGAGGGGAGTCTCTATGGCTACACCTTC. This sequence encodes CASSEGSLYGYTF.

The V call is TRBV5-6, the J call TRBJ2-1; no clear D gene. CDR1 SGHDT and CDR2 YYEEEE come from the germline V gene. The CDR3 sequence is 14 residues long. The V end lost 6 bases, the J end lost 3 bases, and 13 bases lay between the germline ends. Here the CDR3 DNA reads TGTGCCAGCATCAACTCAGGCTTCTACAATGAGCAGTTCTTC. Amino acids: CASINSGFYNEQFF.

The chain has TRBV11-3 and TRBJ2-2, with 7 bases identical to TRBD1. V trimming: 5 bases; J trimming: 6 bases; junction bases outside the gene matches: 9. The CDR3 is made up of 15 amino acids. CDR1 and CDR2 (germline): SGHNT, YENEEA. This chain's CDR3 is CASSHPRQGPGELFF. The CDR3 nucleotides read TGTGCCAGCAGCCACCCCCGACAGGGTCCCGGGGAGCTGTTTTTT.

The chain combines TRBV11-2 with TRBJ2-3; D is unclear. Trimming removed 3 bases from V and 4 bases from J, with 5 bases in between. The CDR3 sequence is 12 residues long. Germline values: CDR1 SGHAT, CDR2 FQNNGV. CDR3 residues: CASSFYSDTQYF. DNA of the CDR3: TGTGCCAGCAGCTTTTACTCAGATACGCAGTATTTT.

The chain is built from TRBV2 and TRBJ2-7, with D unresolved. The germline V and J ends were trimmed by 7 bases and 3 bases, with 19 bases remaining between them. Germline loops: CDR1 SNHLY, CDR2 FYNNEI. The CDR3 runs 15 residues. The DNA for the CDR3 is TGTGCCAGCACTCGACTCGATAAAAAAGTCTACGAGCAGTACTTC. This translates into CASTRLDKKVYEQYF.

The chain links TRBV18 to TRBJ2-5; D gene unclear. This CDR3 comprises 14 residues. V was clipped by 4 bases and J by 1 base, with 10 bases between them. Per the germline V gene, CDR1 is KGHSH and CDR2 is LQKENI. CDR3 DNA sequence: TGTGCCAGCTCACTCCCAGGTTTCCAAGAGACCCAGTACTTC. It translates to CASSLPGFQETQYF.

The chain recombines TRBV7-2 with TRBJ2-2, with 8 bases matching TRBD2. The CDR3 totals 16 residues. Germline values: CDR1 SGHTA, CDR2 FQGNSA. The V segment lost 5 bases and the J segment 2 bases; nucleotides outside the gene matches: 7. The CDR3 nucleotides read TGTGCCAGCAGCAACATAGCGGGGCGAAACACCGGGGAGCTGTTTTTT. This encodes CASSNIAGRNTGELFF.

The chain links TRBV29-1 to TRBJ1-1, with D possibly being TRBD1 (6 bases). The V gene's germline CDR1 is SQVTM and CDR2 ANQGSEA. V was pared by 6 bases and J by 10 bases, with 27 bases between. The CDR3 has 15 residues. CDR3 region: CSVLQRGTSPPGAFF. CDR3 in DNA: TGCAGCGTCTTACAGAGGGGGACATCCCCTCCTGGAGCTTTCTTT.

A single count supports this clone. V usage is TRBV6-5 and J usage is TRBJ1-2; no clear D. Per germline, CDR1 MNHEY and CDR2 SVGAGI. This CDR3 is built from 12 residues. V dropped 7 bases and J dropped 5 bases, with 11 bases sitting between them. Here the CDR3 DNA reads TGTGCCAGCACCCACCCGGGGTATGGCTACACCTTC. This codes for CASTHPGYGYTF.

With respect to this clone: Other DNA sequences in the same sample also yield this CDR3. V usage is TRBV18 and J usage is TRBJ2-3; the D gene is possibly TRBD2 (5 bases). V was pared by 3 bases and J by 6 bases, with 7 bases between. Germline V lookup: CDR1 KGHSH, CDR2 LQKENI. CDR3 size: 12 residues. Written as DNA, the CDR3 is TGTGCCAGCTCACCCCGCGGGGATACGCAGTATTTT. Translation: CASSPRGDTQYF.

The genes are TRBV5-6 and TRBJ1-2; no definite D call. Germline CDR1 reads SGHDT; CDR2 reads YYEEEE. Between the trimmed V and J ends, which lost 2 bases and 5 bases, there was a span of 10 bases. The CDR3 loop spans 13 amino acids. The CDR3 spells CASSLAGMYGYTF. DNA for the CDR3: TGTGCCAGCAGCTTAGCGGGGATGTATGGCTACACCTTC.

This clone was picked up one time. One end of the junction fails to match germline, which may point to a read error. The chain carries TRBV24-1 and TRBJ2-3; 7 bases align to TRBD1. The CDR3 totals 14 residues. The V gene's germline CDR1 is KGHDR and CDR2 SFDVKD. The CDR3 sequence: CATKARGYADTQYF. The CDR3 nucleotides read TGTGCTACCAAGGCCAGGGGGTACGCAGATACGCAGTATTTT.

The chain combines TRBV7-2 with TRBJ2-1; TRBD2 is a possible D gene (5 bases). Germline assignment: CDR1 SGHTA and CDR2 FQGNSA. The V and J ends lost 5 bases and 0 bases respectively, with 14 bases between them. The CDR3 runs 16 residues. The CDR3 is CASSKRGGSSYNEQFF. The CDR3 bases are TGTGCCAGCAGCAAACGTGGAGGTAGCTCCTACAATGAGCAGTTCTTC.

The V gene is TRBV7-2, the J gene TRBJ2-1; TRBD2 might be the D (6 bases). Deletions cut 1 base from V and 4 bases from J, with 14 bases between. In germline, CDR1 is SGHTA, CDR2 FQGNSA. This CDR3 has 16 residues. The CDR3 is CASSLDRGAWYNEQFF. The CDR3 DNA reads as TGTGCCAGCAGCTTAGATCGCGGGGCCTGGTACAATGAGCAGTTCTTC.

V is TRBV25-1 and J is TRBJ1-3; possibly TRBD1 for D (6 bases). Per germline, CDR1 MGHDK and CDR2 SYGVNS. This CDR3 has 18 residues. V shed 4 bases and J shed 0 bases, with 19 bases lying between them. CDR3 sequence (DNA): TGTGCCAGCAGTGTTCAGACAGGCTGGGACCCCTCTGGAAACACCATATATTTT. Residues: CASSVQTGWDPSGNTIYF.

This rearrangement joins TRBV5-1 to TRBJ2-2, with TRBD2 identical over 11 bases. This CDR3 spans 19 amino acids. Trimming removed 0 bases from V and 1 base from J; junction bases left unmatched: 8. Germline CDR1 SGHRS, CDR2 YFSETQ. The CDR3 nucleotides are TGCGCCAGCAGCTTGGATACGGTTGGACTAGCGGGGAACACCGGGGAGCTGTTTTTT. Protein sequence: CASSLDTVGLAGNTGELFF. Supplemented by reference TRBV5-1 and TRBJ2-2, the full variable domain reads KAGVTQTPRYLIKTRGQQVTLSCSPISGHRSVSWYQQTPGQGLQFLFEYFSETQRNKGNFPGRFSGRQFSNSRSEMNVSTLELGDSALYLCASSLDTVGLAGNTGELFFGEGSRLTVL.